The clone carrying this TCR beta chain was recorded a few times. Unmatched junction bases numbered 10, after V lost 6 bases and J lost 5 bases. Germline loops: CDR1 KGHSH, CDR2 LQKENI. This CDR3 is 16 amino acids long. The entry originates in a study of radiation and T cells in renal cell carcinoma. Repertoires were generated with immunoSEQ multiplex PCR, while TCRdb's copy carries only in-frame clones and drops some. The data hold 150,000 to 160,000 clones, with roughly 87% observed a single time. Stated time point: blood 2 weeks post-SBRT. This sample's treatment: 15 Gy SBRT to primary tumor, nephrectomy 4 weeks later.

The V and J genes are TRBV18 and TRBJ1-1; TRBD1 matches at 12 bases. This sample comprised blood, obtained from a patient whose treatment included radiotherapy and nephrectomy. The sequence was collected from a woman aged 45-60 years with renal cell carcinoma. CDR3 nucleotides: TGTGCCAGCTCCCTGGGACAGGGGGCGTTGAGGACTGAAGCTTTCTTT. Protein sequence: CASSLGQGALRTEAFF.